The rows below give T cell receptor beta chains drawn from one sample of a study of identical twins. A single record per CDR3 protein comes from TCRdb applying MiXCR to the 5' RACE reads. Of about 450,000 distinct CDR3 sequences listed, around 20% were seen once; the top ten hold around 12%. The sequenced sample consisted of naive T cells sorted from blood. The receptors were sampled from a man in his fifties in good health. CDR3s include the opening cysteine and the closing phenylalanine or tryptophan. Each record gives: V gene, J gene, D gene, clone size, CDR3 DNA, CDR3 protein. The D gene is left open where the match is weak. Only some rows state a clone size, as once, few, many or a class for expanded clones.

V gene: TRBV6-2/TRBV6-3; J gene: TRBJ2-5; D gene: NA; clone size: few; CDR3 DNA: TGTGCCAGCAGTGCCACAGTGTACCAAGAGACCCAGTACTTC; CDR3 protein: CASSATVYQETQYF
V gene: TRBV6-2/TRBV6-3; J gene: TRBJ2-3; D gene: NA; clone size: few; CDR3 DNA: TGTGCCAGCAGTCGCGGACGGAAAGATACGCAGTATTTT; CDR3 protein: CASSRGRKDTQYF
V gene: TRBV12-3/TRBV12-4; J gene: TRBJ2-4; D gene: TRBD1; clone size: few; CDR3 DNA: TGTGCCAGCAGTTCAGACAGGGCCCCAAACATTCAGTACTTC; CDR3 protein: CASSSDRAPNIQYF
V gene: TRBV11-1; J gene: TRBJ2-7; D gene: TRBD2; clone size: few; CDR3 DNA: TGTGCCAGCAGCTCCGGTCGACTAAGCGGGAGGATGTGGCGCGAGCAGTACTTC; CDR3 protein: CASSSGRLSGRMWREQYF
V gene: TRBV29-1; J gene: TRBJ2-1; D gene: TRBD2; clone size: NA; CDR3 DNA: TGCAGCTTTAGCGGGAAAAGCAACAATGAGCAGTTCTTC; CDR3 protein: CSFSGKSNNEQFF
V gene: TRBV20-1; J gene: TRBJ2-3; D gene: TRBD2; clone size: NA; CDR3 DNA: TGCAGTGCTAGGGCGACTAGCTCCTCCATCCGCACAGATACGCAGTATTTT; CDR3 protein: CSARATSSSIRTDTQYF
V gene: TRBV20-1; J gene: TRBJ2-5; D gene: TRBD1; clone size: many; CDR3 DNA: TGCAGTGCACCGACAGGGGGTAACCTGGAGACCCAGTACTTC; CDR3 protein: CSAPTGGNLETQYF
V gene: TRBV20-1; J gene: TRBJ2-7; D gene: NA; clone size: many; CDR3 DNA: TGCAGTGCTAGAGATCGTCCTAGTTCCGACGAGCAGTACTTC; CDR3 protein: CSARDRPSSDEQYF
V gene: TRBV27; J gene: TRBJ2-7; D gene: TRBD1; clone size: NA; CDR3 DNA: TGTGCCAGCAGTTTAAATGGACAGGGAAATCCCTCCTACGAGCAGTACTTC; CDR3 protein: CASSLNGQGNPSYEQYF
V gene: TRBV27; J gene: TRBJ1-5; D gene: NA; clone size: NA; CDR3 DNA: TGTGCCAGCAGTTTATCCTCTCAGGGGAATCAGCCCCAGCATTTT; CDR3 protein: CASSLSSQGNQPQHF
V gene: TRBV4-1; J gene: TRBJ1-1; D gene: NA; clone size: NA; CDR3 DNA: TGCGCCAGCAGCCAAGTAACAAACTTGAACACTGAAGCTTTCTTT; CDR3 protein: CASSQVTNLNTEAFF
V gene: TRBV18; J gene: TRBJ1-1; D gene: NA; clone size: few; CDR3 DNA: TGTGCCAGCTCCCCGGACGGCTCAGGGAACACTGAAGCTTTCTTT; CDR3 protein: CASSPDGSGNTEAFF
V gene: TRBV3-1; J gene: TRBJ2-7; D gene: NA; clone size: few; CDR3 DNA: TGTGCCAGCAGCCAAGTAGGAAGTCGCTACGAGCAGTACTTC; CDR3 protein: CASSQVGSRYEQYF
V gene: TRBV4-1; J gene: TRBJ2-7; D gene: NA; clone size: NA; CDR3 DNA: TGCGCCAGCAGCCAAGATAACCTGTCCTACGAGCAGTACTTC; CDR3 protein: CASSQDNLSYEQYF
V gene: TRBV27; J gene: TRBJ2-1; D gene: NA; clone size: NA; CDR3 DNA: TGTGCCAGCAGTTTAGGTCTCACACCCTACAATGAGCAGTTCTTC; CDR3 protein: CASSLGLTPYNEQFF
V gene: TRBV27; J gene: TRBJ2-3; D gene: TRBD2; clone size: many; CDR3 DNA: TGTGCCAGCAGTTTATGGGTTATGACTAGCGGGAACACAGATACGCAGTATTTT; CDR3 protein: CASSLWVMTSGNTDTQYF
V gene: TRBV28; J gene: TRBJ2-1; D gene: NA; clone size: many; CDR3 DNA: TGTGCCAGCAGTTTAGAAGGTCCCAATGAGCAGTTCTTC; CDR3 protein: CASSLEGPNEQFF
V gene: TRBV4-3; J gene: TRBJ2-3; D gene: NA; clone size: NA; CDR3 DNA: TGCGCCAGCAGCCATTTTCTATACACAGATACGCAGTATTTT; CDR3 protein: CASSHFLYTDTQYF
V gene: TRBV6-5; J gene: TRBJ2-3; D gene: TRBD2; clone size: NA; CDR3 DNA: TGTGCCAGCAGTTACACGGGGGGAGGGGATACGCAGTATTTT; CDR3 protein: CASSYTGGGDTQYF
V gene: TRBV3-1; J gene: TRBJ2-3; D gene: NA; clone size: NA; CDR3 DNA: TGTGCCAGCAGCCCCTCTAGCCCAGATACGCAGTATTTT; CDR3 protein: CASSPSSPDTQYF
V gene: TRBV15; J gene: TRBJ1-5; D gene: NA; clone size: NA; CDR3 DNA: TGTGCCACCAGCAGATGGGTTTCAAGGGGTGGACAGCCCCAGCATTTT; CDR3 protein: CATSRWVSRGGQPQHF
V gene: TRBV7-2; J gene: TRBJ2-7; D gene: TRBD2; clone size: few; CDR3 DNA: TGTGCCAGCAGCCCAGATTCTGGACTAGCAAAAAGATACGAGCAGTACTTC; CDR3 protein: CASSPDSGLAKRYEQYF
V gene: TRBV6-1; J gene: TRBJ2-1; D gene: TRBD2; clone size: NA; CDR3 DNA: TGTGCCATCGGGCGCGGGAGTCTCTACAATGAGCAGTTCTTC; CDR3 protein: CAIGRGSLYNEQFF
V gene: TRBV6-1; J gene: TRBJ2-3; D gene: TRBD1; clone size: NA; CDR3 DNA: TGTGCCAGCAGCCCCACAGGGGTTGGGTCAGATACGCAGTATTTT; CDR3 protein: CASSPTGVGSDTQYF
V gene: TRBV4-1; J gene: TRBJ2-3; D gene: TRBD1; clone size: few; CDR3 DNA: TGCGCCAGCAGCCAATTCACAGGGGCCACAGATACGCAGTATTTT; CDR3 protein: CASSQFTGATDTQYF
V gene: TRBV6-1; J gene: TRBJ2-5; D gene: NA; clone size: many; CDR3 DNA: TGTGCCAGCACCCCTGGGGGAGGAGAGACCCAGTACTTC; CDR3 protein: CASTPGGGETQYF
V gene: TRBV4-3; J gene: TRBJ2-7; D gene: NA; clone size: few; CDR3 DNA: TGCGCCAGCAGCCAAACTAGGGGCGGATCCTACGAGCAGTACTTC; CDR3 protein: CASSQTRGGSYEQYF
V gene: TRBV20-1; J gene: TRBJ1-3; D gene: NA; clone size: many; CDR3 DNA: TGCAGTGCTAGAGATGAATGGGGAGGAAACACCATATATTTT; CDR3 protein: CSARDEWGGNTIYF
V gene: TRBV9; J gene: TRBJ2-7; D gene: NA; clone size: many; CDR3 DNA: TGTGCCAGCAGCTCGGAGGGCCACTCCTACGAGCAGTACTTC; CDR3 protein: CASSSEGHSYEQYF
V gene: TRBV12-3/TRBV12-4; J gene: TRBJ2-2; D gene: TRBD2; clone size: NA; CDR3 DNA: TGTGCCAGCAGTAGAGCGGGGGGGCAGGCCGGGGAGCTGTTTTTT; CDR3 protein: CASSRAGGQAGELFF
V gene: TRBV20-1; J gene: TRBJ2-3; D gene: NA; clone size: NA; CDR3 DNA: TGCAGTGCCGAGCGCCTTCGGGGCACAGATACGCAGTATTTT; CDR3 protein: CSAERLRGTDTQYF
V gene: TRBV10-3; J gene: TRBJ2-1; D gene: TRBD2; clone size: few; CDR3 DNA: TGTGCCATCACAGGACTAGCGGGCGCCTACAATGAGCAGTTCTTC; CDR3 protein: CAITGLAGAYNEQFF
V gene: TRBV7-2; J gene: TRBJ1-1; D gene: TRBD1; clone size: many; CDR3 DNA: TGTGCCAGCAGCTCCAGGGGGTTGGACACTGAAGCTTTCTTT; CDR3 protein: CASSSRGLDTEAFF
V gene: TRBV20-1; J gene: TRBJ1-2; D gene: NA; clone size: NA; CDR3 DNA: TGCAGTGCTAGAGCCGGGACCTATGGCTACACCTTC; CDR3 protein: CSARAGTYGYTF
V gene: TRBV10-3; J gene: TRBJ2-5; D gene: TRBD1; clone size: few; CDR3 DNA: TGTGCCATGTGGACAGGGCAGAGAGAGACCCAGTACTTC; CDR3 protein: CAMWTGQRETQYF
V gene: TRBV4-3; J gene: TRBJ1-5; D gene: TRBD1; clone size: few; CDR3 DNA: TGCGCCAGCAGCCTCAATGGACAGGATGGAGGGCCCCAGCATTTT; CDR3 protein: CASSLNGQDGGPQHF
V gene: TRBV5-1; J gene: TRBJ1-4; D gene: TRBD1; clone size: many; CDR3 DNA: TGCGCCAGCAGCGCCTCCGGGACAGGGAATGAAAAACTGTTTTTT; CDR3 protein: CASSASGTGNEKLFF
V gene: TRBV19; J gene: TRBJ1-4; D gene: TRBD1; clone size: few; CDR3 DNA: TGTGCCAGTAGTACTGGACAGGCTAAACTGTTTTTT; CDR3 protein: CASSTGQAKLFF
V gene: TRBV6-2/TRBV6-3; J gene: TRBJ2-5; D gene: NA; clone size: NA; CDR3 DNA: TGTGCCAGCAGACACCTCGGCTCAGGGGAATACCAAGAGACCCAGTACTTC; CDR3 protein: CASRHLGSGEYQETQYF
V gene: TRBV29-1; J gene: TRBJ2-7; D gene: TRBD2; clone size: many; CDR3 DNA: TGCAGCGTTGAAGGGGAGGGCTACGAGCAGTACTTC; CDR3 protein: CSVEGEGYEQYF
V gene: TRBV12-3/TRBV12-4; J gene: TRBJ2-1; D gene: TRBD2; clone size: many; CDR3 DNA: TGTGCCAGCAGGTCTCTTAGCGGGAGGTCCTTCAATGAGCAGTTCTTC; CDR3 protein: CASRSLSGRSFNEQFF
V gene: TRBV7-6; J gene: TRBJ2-3; D gene: NA; clone size: NA; CDR3 DNA: TGTGCCAGCAGCTTAGGACAGAGGCCAAGCACAGATACGCAGTATTTT; CDR3 protein: CASSLGQRPSTDTQYF
V gene: TRBV3-1; J gene: TRBJ2-7; D gene: TRBD2; clone size: NA; CDR3 DNA: TGTGCCAGCAGCCAAGAGGGTAGCGGGAGAGCCCGGTTATACGAGCAGTACTTC; CDR3 protein: CASSQEGSGRARLYEQYF
V gene: TRBV18; J gene: TRBJ2-6; D gene: NA; clone size: NA; CDR3 DNA: TGTGCCAGCTCACCACCGGTCCAGATCTCTGGGGCCAACGTCCTGACTTTC; CDR3 protein: CASSPPVQISGANVLTF
V gene: TRBV4-3; J gene: TRBJ2-3; D gene: NA; clone size: few; CDR3 DNA: TGCGCCAGCAGCCAAGAATTAGAGGGAGCAGATACGCAGTATTTT; CDR3 protein: CASSQELEGADTQYF
V gene: TRBV24-1; J gene: TRBJ2-1; D gene: TRBD2; clone size: many; CDR3 DNA: TGTGCCACCAGTGATCGGTGGGGGAGGGATGAGCAGTTCTTC; CDR3 protein: CATSDRWGRDEQFF
V gene: TRBV2; J gene: TRBJ1-4; D gene: NA; clone size: few; CDR3 DNA: TGTGCCAGCAGCGGGGTAGGAGCCAGTGGTGAAAAACTGTTTTTT; CDR3 protein: CASSGVGASGEKLFF
V gene: TRBV11-1; J gene: TRBJ2-5; D gene: NA; clone size: many; CDR3 DNA: TGTGCCAGCGGACCGAAGGAAGGCGGGACCCAGTACTTC; CDR3 protein: CASGPKEGGTQYF
V gene: TRBV28; J gene: TRBJ1-1; D gene: NA; clone size: NA; CDR3 DNA: TGTGCCAGCAGTTTGACGGGGGGCCGGCCTGAAGCTTTCTTT; CDR3 protein: CASSLTGGRPEAFF
V gene: TRBV5-1; J gene: TRBJ2-5; D gene: TRBD1; clone size: many; CDR3 DNA: TGCGCCAGCCGGGACAGGGAGGTAACCCAGTACTTC; CDR3 protein: CASRDREVTQYF
V gene: TRBV7-9; J gene: TRBJ2-1; D gene: TRBD2; clone size: once; CDR3 DNA: TGTGCCAGCAGCTTAGTCTTCAGCGGGGATGAGCAGTTCTTC; CDR3 protein: CASSLVFSGDEQFF
V gene: TRBV20-1; J gene: TRBJ2-1; D gene: TRBD2; clone size: few; CDR3 DNA: TGCAGTGTCCAAGTGCTAGCGGGGGACTACAATGAGCAGTTCTTC; CDR3 protein: CSVQVLAGDYNEQFF
V gene: TRBV6-2/TRBV6-3; J gene: TRBJ1-4; D gene: NA; clone size: few; CDR3 DNA: TGTGCCAGCAGTTGGAGGAGCAATGAAAAACTGTTTTTT; CDR3 protein: CASSWRSNEKLFF
V gene: TRBV12-3/TRBV12-4; J gene: TRBJ2-5; D gene: TRBD2; clone size: NA; CDR3 DNA: TGTGCCAGCAGTTTCATAGCGGGGCAAGAGACCCAGTACTTC; CDR3 protein: CASSFIAGQETQYF
V gene: TRBV15; J gene: TRBJ2-1; D gene: NA; clone size: many; CDR3 DNA: TGTGCCACCAGCAGATCAAGGTTCTCCTACAATGAGCAGTTCTTC; CDR3 protein: CATSRSRFSYNEQFF
V gene: TRBV28; J gene: TRBJ2-5; D gene: NA; clone size: few; CDR3 DNA: TGTGCCAGCAGTTTTCTCCTGGGTGAGACCCAGTACTTC; CDR3 protein: CASSFLLGETQYF
V gene: TRBV27; J gene: TRBJ2-7; D gene: TRBD1; clone size: NA; CDR3 DNA: TGTGCCAGCAGTTTATCGAGGGGGACAGCCACCTACGAGCAGTACTTC; CDR3 protein: CASSLSRGTATYEQYF
V gene: TRBV6-2/TRBV6-3; J gene: TRBJ1-2; D gene: TRBD1; clone size: NA; CDR3 DNA: TGTGCCAGCAGCAACAACAGGGGGCGGATCTATGGCTACACCTTC; CDR3 protein: CASSNNRGRIYGYTF
V gene: TRBV27; J gene: TRBJ1-1; D gene: NA; clone size: many; CDR3 DNA: TGTGCCAGCAGTTTATCGTTTCAGCAGAACACTGAAGCTTTCTTT; CDR3 protein: CASSLSFQQNTEAFF